What follows describes a single TCR beta chain. Its antigen is undetermined. Other DNA sequences in this specimen translate into the identical CDR3. Terminally differentiated effector memory CD45RA+ cells were excluded by CCR7 positive selection of CD45RO-negative cells. Nashville, Tennessee was home to all donors, who were Caucasian adults. These data belong to a study of shared clonotypes between healthy human individuals. Study context: Per donor, CD8 memory used one plate, CD8 naive used two, CD4 memory used three and CD4 naive used three.

Every subset's genomic DNA went evenly onto several immunoSEQ plates. The method was immunoSEQ multiplex PCR; TCRdb's version includes in-frame clones alone and lacks a portion of them. The table includes around 600,000 clones, roughly 95% detected once. Study-wide results and caveats: A handful of donors held about 4.6% of naive CD4 clonotypes in common.

Germline lookup yields CDR1 SGDLS and CDR2 YYNGEE. The length of the CDR3 is 12 residues. Trimming cost V 0 bases and J 6 bases, with 4 bases left between them. The sample was naive CD8+ T cells sorted from blood. The J gene is TRBJ2-1, the V gene TRBV9; D gene uncertain. The sequence came from a woman aged 25 to 39 in good health. The CDR3 DNA reads TGTGCCAGCAGCGTAGAAGGCAATGAGCAGTTCTTC. Translating it yields CASSVEGNEQFF.